The present TCR beta chain was sequenced within a study of blood T cells in healthy people across ages. About this clonotype itself: Its target is unknown. A much larger clone sits a single nucleotide away, making a read error possible.

General study findings and limits: There was no known CMV status for donors, so expanded clonotype changes were possibly confounded.

CDR1 is MNHEY, CDR2 SVGAGI, per germline. The ends lost 2 bases at V and 7 bases at J; junction bases unmatched: 11. The CDR3 has 15 residues. The second PCR ran about 6 to 12 cycles with a sample-barcoded 5' primer and J-beta primers. TCRdb redid the calling of the 5' RACE reads with MiXCR, one entry per CDR3 protein. The sample consists of hundreds of thousands of distinct CDR3 sequences, about 30% of them appearing once. This chain uses TRBV6-5 with TRBJ2-7, with 7 bases fitting TRBD2. The clonotype comes from a woman aged 80 or over in good health. Sequenced input: blood. Here the CDR3 reads CASSYLGRDYNEQYF. CDR3 in DNA: TGTGCCAGCAGTTACCTCGGTCGGGACTACAATGAGCAGTACTTC.